Given below is one T cell receptor beta chain in context. This record belongs to a study of blood T cell repertoires in COVID-19. Looking at the study overall: Two negative PCRs, clearance, or symptom resolution characterized the recovered Cohort 3 donors.

The protocol was immunoSEQ multiplex PCR, while the TCRdb copy is restricted to in-frame clones and leaves out a portion. The sample consists of over 200,000 clones, approximately 87% of them appearing once. This study enrolled people aged 18 to 89 from around 26 US geographic areas. Participants reported their clinical history, and cohort assignment relied on those reports. CDR3 length: 13 residues. V dropped 2 bases and J dropped 13 bases, with 14 bases sitting between them. The germline CDR1 and CDR2 sequences are LGHDT and YNNKEL (reference sequence). The TCR comes from a woman aged 50 to 60 in a cohort exposed to, infected with or recovered from COVID-19 (not recorded which). This sequence joins TRBV3-1 (or the pseudogene TRBV3-2) and TRBJ1-4; D is possibly TRBD1 (5 bases). Sequencing was performed on PBMCs or T cells enriched from blood (not recorded which). CDR3 loop: CASSQSLGQRLFF. The DNA for the CDR3 is TGTGCCAGCAGCCAATCCTTGGGGCAGAGACTGTTTTTT.